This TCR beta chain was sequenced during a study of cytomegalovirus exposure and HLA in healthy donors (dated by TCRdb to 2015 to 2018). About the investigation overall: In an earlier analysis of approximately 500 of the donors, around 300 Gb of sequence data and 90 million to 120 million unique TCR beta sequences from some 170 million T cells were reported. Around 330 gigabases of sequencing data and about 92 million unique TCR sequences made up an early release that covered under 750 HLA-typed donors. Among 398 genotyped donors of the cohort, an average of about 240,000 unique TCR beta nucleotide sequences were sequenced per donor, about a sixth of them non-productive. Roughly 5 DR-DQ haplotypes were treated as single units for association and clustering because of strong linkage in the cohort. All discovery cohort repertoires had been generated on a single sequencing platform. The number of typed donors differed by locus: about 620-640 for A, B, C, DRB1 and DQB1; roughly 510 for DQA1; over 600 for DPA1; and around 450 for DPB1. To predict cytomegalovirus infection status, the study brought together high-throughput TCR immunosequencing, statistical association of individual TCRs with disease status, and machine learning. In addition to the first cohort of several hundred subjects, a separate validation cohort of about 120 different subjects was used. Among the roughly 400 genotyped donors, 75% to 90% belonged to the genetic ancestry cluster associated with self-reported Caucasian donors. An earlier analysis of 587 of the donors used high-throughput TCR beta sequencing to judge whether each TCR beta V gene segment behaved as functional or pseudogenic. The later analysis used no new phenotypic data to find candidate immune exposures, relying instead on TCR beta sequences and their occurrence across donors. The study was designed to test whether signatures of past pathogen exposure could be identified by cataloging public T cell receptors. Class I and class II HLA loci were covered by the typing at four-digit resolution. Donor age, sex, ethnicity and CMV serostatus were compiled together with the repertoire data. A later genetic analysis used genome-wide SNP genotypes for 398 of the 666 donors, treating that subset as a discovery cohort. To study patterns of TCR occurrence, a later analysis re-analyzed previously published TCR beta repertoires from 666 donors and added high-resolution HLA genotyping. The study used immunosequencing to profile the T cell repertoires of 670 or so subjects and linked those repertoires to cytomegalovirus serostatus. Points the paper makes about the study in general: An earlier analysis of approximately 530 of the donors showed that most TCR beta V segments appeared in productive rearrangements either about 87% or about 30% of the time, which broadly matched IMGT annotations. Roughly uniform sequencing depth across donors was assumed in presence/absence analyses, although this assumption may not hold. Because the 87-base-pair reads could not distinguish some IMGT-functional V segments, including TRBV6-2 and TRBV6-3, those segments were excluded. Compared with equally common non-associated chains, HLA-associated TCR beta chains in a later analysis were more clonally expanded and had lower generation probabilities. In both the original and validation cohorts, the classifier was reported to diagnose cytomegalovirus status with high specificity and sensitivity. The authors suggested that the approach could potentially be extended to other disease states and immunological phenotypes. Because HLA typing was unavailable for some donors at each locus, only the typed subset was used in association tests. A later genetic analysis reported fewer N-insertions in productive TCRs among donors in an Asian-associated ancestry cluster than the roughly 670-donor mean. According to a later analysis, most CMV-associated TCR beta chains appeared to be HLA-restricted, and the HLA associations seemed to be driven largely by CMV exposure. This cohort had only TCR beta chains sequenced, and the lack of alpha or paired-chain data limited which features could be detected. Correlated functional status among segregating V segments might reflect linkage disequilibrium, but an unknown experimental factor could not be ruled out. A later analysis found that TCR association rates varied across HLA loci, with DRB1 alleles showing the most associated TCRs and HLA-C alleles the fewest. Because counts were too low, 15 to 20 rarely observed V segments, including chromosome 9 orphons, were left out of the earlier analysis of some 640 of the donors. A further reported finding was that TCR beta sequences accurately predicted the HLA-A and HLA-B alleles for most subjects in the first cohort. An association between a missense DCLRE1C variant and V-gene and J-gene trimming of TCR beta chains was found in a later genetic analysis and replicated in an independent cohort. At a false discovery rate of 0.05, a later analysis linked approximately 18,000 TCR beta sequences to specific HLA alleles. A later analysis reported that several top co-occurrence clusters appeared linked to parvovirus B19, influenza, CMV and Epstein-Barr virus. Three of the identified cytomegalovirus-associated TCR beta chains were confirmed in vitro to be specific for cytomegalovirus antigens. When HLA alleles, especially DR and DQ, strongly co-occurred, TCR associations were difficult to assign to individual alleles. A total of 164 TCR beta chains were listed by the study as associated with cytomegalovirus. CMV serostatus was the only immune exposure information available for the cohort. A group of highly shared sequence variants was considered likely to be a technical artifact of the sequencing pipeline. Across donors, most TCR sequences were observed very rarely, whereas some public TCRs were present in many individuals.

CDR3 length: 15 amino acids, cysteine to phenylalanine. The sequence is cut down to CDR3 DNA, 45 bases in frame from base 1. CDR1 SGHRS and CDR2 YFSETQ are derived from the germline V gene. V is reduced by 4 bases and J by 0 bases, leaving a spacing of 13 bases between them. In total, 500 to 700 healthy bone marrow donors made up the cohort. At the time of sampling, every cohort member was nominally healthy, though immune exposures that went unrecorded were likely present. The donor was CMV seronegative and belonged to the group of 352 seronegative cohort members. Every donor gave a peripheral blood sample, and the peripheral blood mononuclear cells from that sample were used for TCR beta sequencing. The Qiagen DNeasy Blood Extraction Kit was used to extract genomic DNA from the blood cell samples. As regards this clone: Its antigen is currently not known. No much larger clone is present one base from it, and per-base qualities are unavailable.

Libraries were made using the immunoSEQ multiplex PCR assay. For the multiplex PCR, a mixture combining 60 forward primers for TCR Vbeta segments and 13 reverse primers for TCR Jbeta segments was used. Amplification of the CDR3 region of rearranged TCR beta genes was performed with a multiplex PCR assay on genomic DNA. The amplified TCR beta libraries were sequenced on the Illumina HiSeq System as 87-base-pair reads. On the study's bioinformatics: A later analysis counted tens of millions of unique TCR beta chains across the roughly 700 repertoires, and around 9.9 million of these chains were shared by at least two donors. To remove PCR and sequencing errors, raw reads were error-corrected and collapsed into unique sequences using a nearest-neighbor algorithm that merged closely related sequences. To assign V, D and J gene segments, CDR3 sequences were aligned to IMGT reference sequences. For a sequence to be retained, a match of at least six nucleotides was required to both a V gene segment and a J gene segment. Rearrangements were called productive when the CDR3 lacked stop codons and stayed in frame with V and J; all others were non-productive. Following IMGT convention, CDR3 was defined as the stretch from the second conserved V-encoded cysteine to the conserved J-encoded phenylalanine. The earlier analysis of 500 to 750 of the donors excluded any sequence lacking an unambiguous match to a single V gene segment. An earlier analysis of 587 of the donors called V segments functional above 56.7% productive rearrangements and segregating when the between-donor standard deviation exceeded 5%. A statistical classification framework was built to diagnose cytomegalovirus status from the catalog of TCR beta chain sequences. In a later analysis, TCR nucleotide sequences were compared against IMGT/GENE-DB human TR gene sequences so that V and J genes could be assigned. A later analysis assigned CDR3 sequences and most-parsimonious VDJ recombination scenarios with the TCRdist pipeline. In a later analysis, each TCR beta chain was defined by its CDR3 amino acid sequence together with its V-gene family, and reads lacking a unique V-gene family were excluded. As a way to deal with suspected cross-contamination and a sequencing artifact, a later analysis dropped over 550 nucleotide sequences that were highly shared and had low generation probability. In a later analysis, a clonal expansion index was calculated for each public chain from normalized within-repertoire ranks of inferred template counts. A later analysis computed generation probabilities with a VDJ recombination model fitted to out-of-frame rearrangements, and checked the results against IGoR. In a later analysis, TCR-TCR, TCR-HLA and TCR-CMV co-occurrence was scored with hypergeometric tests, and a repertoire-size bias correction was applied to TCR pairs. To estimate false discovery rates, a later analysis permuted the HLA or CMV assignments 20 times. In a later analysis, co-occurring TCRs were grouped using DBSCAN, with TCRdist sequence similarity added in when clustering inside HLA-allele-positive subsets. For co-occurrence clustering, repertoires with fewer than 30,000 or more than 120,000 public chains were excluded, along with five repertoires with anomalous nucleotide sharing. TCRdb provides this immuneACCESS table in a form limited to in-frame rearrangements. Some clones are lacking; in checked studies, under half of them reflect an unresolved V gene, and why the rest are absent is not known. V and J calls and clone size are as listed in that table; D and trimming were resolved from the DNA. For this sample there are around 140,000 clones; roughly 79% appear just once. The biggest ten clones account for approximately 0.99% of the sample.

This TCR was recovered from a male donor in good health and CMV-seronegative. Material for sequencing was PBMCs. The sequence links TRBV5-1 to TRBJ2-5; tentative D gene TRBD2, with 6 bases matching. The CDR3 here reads CASSVSGGNQETQYF. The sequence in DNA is TGCGCCAGCAGCGTCTCCGGGGGTAACCAAGAGACCCAGTACTTC.